This T cell receptor beta chain was captured by sequencing in a study of cytomegalovirus exposure and HLA in healthy donors (dated by TCRdb to the late 2010s). As for the study more broadly: According to a later analysis, the 110 or so validation repertoires were produced on the same platform as the 700 or so repertoires of the first cohort. The study aimed to test whether signatures of past pathogen exposure could be identified by cataloging public T cell receptors. In addition to the first cohort of 666 subjects, a separate validation cohort of about 120 different subjects was used. To predict cytomegalovirus infection status, the study brought together high-throughput TCR immunosequencing, statistical association of individual TCRs with disease status, and machine learning.

Library method: the immunoSEQ multiplex PCR assay. As for the original processing: To diagnose cytomegalovirus status from the catalog of TCR beta chain sequences, a statistical classification framework was built. The clones in this table, taken by TCRdb from immuneACCESS, are in-frame only. Not every clone is retained; where verified, under half of the shortfall comes from an unresolved V gene, and the cause of the rest is unknown. That table gives V, J and clone size, and the DNA gave D and trimming. The sample table contains fewer than 130,000 clones; only one count was recorded for more than 70% of them. Jointly, the top ten make up under 2% of the sample. This clone was picked up one time. This receptor's antigen is unknown. No base qualities exist here, and no much larger clone lies one base off it. Summary of the overall study and its limitations: According to the authors, the approach could potentially be generalized to other disease states and immunological phenotypes. The classifier was reported to diagnose cytomegalovirus status with high specificity and sensitivity in both the original cohort and the validation cohort. All 120 repertoires were used to score co-occurrence in the validation cohort in a later analysis, because that analysis had no HLA typing for the cohort. Across donors, most TCR sequences were observed very rarely, whereas some public TCRs were present in many individuals. The study gave a list of about 150 TCR beta chains associated with cytomegalovirus. Subsequent analysis determined that TCRs grouped into clusters in the first cohort also showed a tendency toward co-occurrence across the 120 validation repertoires, and roughly 95% of cluster scores exceeded 0. Three of the identified cytomegalovirus-associated TCR beta chains were confirmed in vitro to be specific for cytomegalovirus antigens.

CDR3 length: 17 amino acids, cysteine to phenylalanine. Only CDR3 DNA is held: 51 bases, read in frame from base 1. Trimming accounts for 0 bases at V and 1 base at J, while the number of junction bases matched to no gene is 7. For CDR1 and CDR2, the germline V gene lists SGHRS and YFSETQ. The donors were included in the validation cohort of 130 or so subjects, a group kept apart from the roughly 670-subject first cohort. The TCR sequence derives from a woman between 18 and 30 years old in good health and CMV-seronegative. This chain is built from TRBV5-1 and TRBJ1-2; 9 bases in the middle match TRBD1. The sample consisted of PBMCs. The CDR3 in this case is CASSLVEGTGINYGYTF. The DNA is TGCGCCAGCAGCTTGGTAGAGGGGACAGGGATTAACTATGGCTACACCTTC.